This TCR beta chain appears in the sequencing data of a study of T-cell reconstitution after alpha-beta-depleted transplantation in children. This clonotype was counted many times. Construction of the TCRbeta library involved unique molecular identifiers. TCRdb reanalysed the PCR reads using MiXCR and keeps one entry per CDR3 protein. The sample yields about 230,000 distinct CDR3 sequences, 12% seen once. V was clipped by 5 bases and J by 6 bases, with 20 bases between them. The length of the CDR3 is 16 residues. Germline CDR1 reads SGHAT; CDR2 reads FQNNGV. The sample in question was PBMCs from the stem cell graft donor, obtained from the stem cell graft. The rearrangement joins TRBV11-2 to TRBJ2-1, with D maybe TRBD2 (6 bases). The receptor's source is a human donor who donated a stem cell graft to a child with acute lymphoblastic leukemia. CDR3 protein: CASSAPLGGIFNEQFF. The CDR3 nucleotides read TGTGCCAGCAGCGCCCCTCTCGGGGGAATCTTCAATGAGCAGTTCTTC. Full variable domain (missing parts from reference TRBV11-2 and TRBJ2-1): EAGVAQSPRYKIIEKRQSVAFWCNPISGHATLYWYQQILGQGPKLLIQFQNNGVVDDSQLPKDRFSAERLKGVDSTLKIQPAKLEDSAVYLCASSAPLGGIFNEQFFGPGTRLTVL.